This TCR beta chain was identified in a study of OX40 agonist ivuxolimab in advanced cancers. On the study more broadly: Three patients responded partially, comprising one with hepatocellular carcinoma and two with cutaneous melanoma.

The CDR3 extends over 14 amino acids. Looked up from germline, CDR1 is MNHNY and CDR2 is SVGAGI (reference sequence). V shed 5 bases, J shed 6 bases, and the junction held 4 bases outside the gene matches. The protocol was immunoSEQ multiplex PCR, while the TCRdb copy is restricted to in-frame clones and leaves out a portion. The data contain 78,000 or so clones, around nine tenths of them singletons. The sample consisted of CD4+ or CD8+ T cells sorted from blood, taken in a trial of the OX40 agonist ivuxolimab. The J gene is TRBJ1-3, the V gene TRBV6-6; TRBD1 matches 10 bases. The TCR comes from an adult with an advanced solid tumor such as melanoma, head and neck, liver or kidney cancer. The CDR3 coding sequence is TGTGCCAGCAGTGGGACAGGGGACGTAAACACCATATATTTT. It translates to CASSGTGDVNTIYF.